This is a list of T cell receptor beta chains from one sample in a study of blood T cell repertoires in COVID-19. The repertoire was sequenced with immunoSEQ multiplex PCR; TCRdb's copy has only in-frame clones and lacks some. The sample lists over 200,000 clones, 88% occurring once. The sequencing sample was made of PBMCs or T cells enriched from blood (not recorded which). The receptors come from a woman between 35 and 50 years old with acute COVID-19. Each CDR3 is given with its conserved first and last residue. D genes are given only for firm matches. Size is omitted from some rows. Given values are once, few, many or a class for expanded clones.

D gene	clone size	J gene	V gene	CDR3 DNA	CDR3 protein
TRBD2	NA	TRBJ2-5	TRBV10-3	TGTGCCATCAGTGACAGCGGGGGGTCACAAGAGACCCAGTACTTC	CAISDSGGSQETQYF
TRBD2	few	TRBJ2-1	TRBV4-2	TGTGCCAGCAGCCAAACCGGGACTAGTTTCAATGAGCAGTTCTTC	CASSQTGTSFNEQFF
NA	NA	TRBJ2-7	TRBV7-8	TGTGCCAGCAGCTTAGCGGGGAGCACCTACGAGCAGTACTTC	CASSLAGSTYEQYF
NA	NA	TRBJ2-2	TRBV24-1	TGTGCCACCAGTGATTTCCAAGGGGAGGACACCGGGGAGCTGTTTTTT	CATSDFQGEDTGELFF
NA	NA	TRBJ2-5	TRBV12-3/TRBV12-4	TGTGCCAGCAGCCCAAGGGTAGGAGGTACCCAGTACTTC	CASSPRVGGTQYF
TRBD1	NA	TRBJ1-2	TRBV4-1	TGCGCCAGCAGCCAAGTTTTCATTGACAGGGGGGTGTATGGCTACACCTTC	CASSQVFIDRGVYGYTF
TRBD1	NA	TRBJ1-3	TRBV4-2	TGTGCCAGCAGCCAAGACAGGGGGCCTGGAAACACCATATATTTT	CASSQDRGPGNTIYF
NA	NA	TRBJ1-2	TRBV7-9	TGTGCCAGCAGCTTAAAGGGAGGGAGCGCTTATGGCTACACCTTC	CASSLKGGSAYGYTF
TRBD1	NA	TRBJ1-5	TRBV7-9	TGTGCCAGCAGCTCTACAGGGGGCAATCAGCCCCAGCATTTT	CASSSTGGNQPQHF
NA	NA	TRBJ2-1	TRBV6-2/TRBV6-3	TGTGCCAGCAGCTACTCCTACAATGAGCAGTTCTTC	CASSYSYNEQFF
TRBD1	NA	TRBJ2-5	TRBV18	TGTGCCAGCTCACCACTGACAGGGATCGGAGAGACCCAGTACTTC	CASSPLTGIGETQYF